The T cell receptor beta chain under discussion was sequenced for a study of shared clonotypes between healthy human individuals. Study-level results: On the whole, naive subsets had larger estimated richness than memory subsets had. Generation of non-shared clonotypes was less probable than generation of clonotypes shared by all four donors.

This CDR3 has 15 amino acids. V lost 5 bases and J lost 4, with 17 bases in between. Germline V gene data show CDR1 as SGHTA and CDR2 as FQGNSA. As defined, naive CD8 cells were CD45RO-negative and positively selected for CCR7, with terminally differentiated effector memory CD45RA+ cells excluded. About this clone itself: Its antigen remains unidentified.

Deep-level running was used for the assay. Assay used: immunoSEQ multiplex PCR; TCRdb lists only in-frame clones, some missing. In the table there are hundreds of thousands of clones, 85% to 95% of which are singletons. Source material: naive CD8+ T cells sorted from blood. The sequence was collected from a man under 40 in good health. This sequence joins TRBV7-2 and TRBJ1-2, with D hard to call. CDR3: CASSEDPGDRYGYTF. CDR3 nucleotides: TGTGCCAGCAGCGAAGACCCCGGAGACCGCTATGGCTACACCTTC.